This T cell receptor beta chain was documented in a study of blood T cells in healthy people across ages. Notes on the study in general: Reliance upon unsorted PBMCs precluded definitive naive versus antigen-experienced comparison. More naive CD4+ cells and higher diversity were found in long-lived than in aged donors.

Individuals who donated were healthy Caucasians from Russia aged roughly 6 to 95. Together with a sample-barcoded 5' primer, a J-beta primer mix was included in a second PCR lasting about 7 to 12 cycles. Each CDR3 protein gets one entry after TCRdb re-called the 5' RACE reads with MiXCR. The sample yields about 940,000 distinct CDR3 sequences, roughly 43% seen once. Germline V gene data show CDR1 as SGDLS and CDR2 as YYNGEE. This CDR3 has 14 residues. Unmatched junction bases numbered 8, after V lost 3 bases and J lost 7 bases. This clonotype occurred once. The target antigen is unknown. The sequence derives from a man aged 25-45 years in good health. The material sequenced was blood. The chain recombines TRBV9 with TRBJ1-2; 8 nucleotides agree with TRBD1. The CDR3 region is CASSAVGDRRGYTF. In nucleotides, the CDR3 is TGTGCCAGCAGCGCAGTCGGGGACAGGCGTGGCTACACCTTC.